This record looks at one T cell receptor (beta chain) sequence and its context. These data come from a study of blood T cell repertoires in COVID-19. Overall study context: Samples came from the United States, Italy and Spain, spanning acute and convalescent COVID-19.

Original analysis: From reference gene primer amplification, estimates of nucleated cell counts were derived. Sequenced by immunoSEQ multiplex PCR; TCRdb stores in-frame clones only, minus some. The DNA gave D and trimming, while V, J and clone size come from that table. The sample carries tens of thousands of clones, roughly 83% recorded once. This CDR3 comprises 16 residues. Trimming left V 1 base short and J 2 bases short, with 9 bases between. Germline V gene sequence: CDR1 LNHNV, CDR2 YYDKDF (reference sequence). This chain connects TRBV15 to TRBJ2-6; a possible D gene is TRBD1 (6 bases). Sequencing was carried out using peripheral blood. This receptor was identified in a man between 50 and 59 years old with acute or convalescent COVID-19. CDR3 sequence: CATSRATGTGANVLTF. The CDR3 region has the DNA TGTGCCACCAGCAGAGCTACAGGGACTGGGGCCAACGTCCTGACTTTC.